This T cell receptor (beta chain) was captured in a study of T cell responses to AZD1222 COVID-19 vaccine. Trimming took off 11 bases at V and 0 bases at J, with 11 bases between the two ends. The CDR3 consists of 12 residues. The germline CDR1 and CDR2 sequences are SNHLY and FYNNEI. Produced via immunoSEQ multiplex PCR; TCRdb's table is partial and in-frame only. The profile shows roughly 150,000 clones, about 87% of them singletons. The V and J genes are TRBV2 and TRBJ2-7; possibly TRBD2 for D (6 bases). The source of this sequence is an adult in good health. The source was peripheral blood, collected on day 0 of MenACWY control vaccination. The DNA for the CDR3 is TGTGCCTTAAGAGCGGGCTCCTACGAGCAGTACTTC. Residues: CALRAGSYEQYF.